The 18 T cell receptor beta chains in this list originate from one sample, sequenced in a study of blood T cell repertoires in COVID-19. Some clones are missing from TCRdb's copy, which holds only in-frame ones; the method was immunoSEQ multiplex PCR. The table shows more than 250,000 clones, with about 87% occurring only once. Sequencing used peripheral blood. The receptors were gathered from a woman between 45 and 65 years old with COVID-19, enrolled during active disease.

The chain combines TRBV5-8 with TRBJ2-3, with 8 nucleotides matching TRBD1. The CDR3 is made up of 15 amino acids. The J segment lost 5 bases and the V segment lost 4 bases, leaving 9 bases of the junction unmatched. Germline CDR1 reads SGHTS; CDR2 reads YDEGEE. Here the CDR3 reads CASSPTRGRGDTQYF. In DNA, the CDR3 is TGTGCCAGCAGCCCGACCAGGGGGCGCGGAGATACGCAGTATTTT.

CDR3 residues: CASSIGRGDYGYTF. The CDR3 region has the DNA TGTGCCAGTAGTATAGGTCGGGGAGACTATGGCTACACCTTC. This chain uses TRBV19 with TRBJ1-2, with D unresolved. CDR1 is LNHDA and CDR2 is SQIVND in the germline V gene (reference sequence). CDR3 length: 14 residues. V lost 1 base, J lost 3 bases, and 9 bases lay in between.

The chain recombines TRBV7-9 with TRBJ1-1; TRBD1 aligns across 7 bases. V lost 5 bases, J lost 7 bases, and 7 bases stayed unmatched. From germline, CDR1 is SEHNR and CDR2 FQNEAQ (reference sequence). CDR3 length: 13 residues. The chain's CDR3 is CASSQGQSFEAFF. The CDR3 DNA reads TGTGCCAGCAGCCAGGGACAGTCTTTTGAAGCTTTCTTT.

In nucleotides, the CDR3 is TGTGCCAGCAGCCAAGAGGGACTAGCAGGAGATTTTGACTACAATGAGCAGTTCTTC. Amino acid sequence: CASSQEGLAGDFDYNEQFF. This chain uses TRBV3-1 (or the pseudogene TRBV3-2) with TRBJ2-1; 9 bases align to TRBD2. In germline, CDR1 is LGHDT, CDR2 YNNKEL (reference sequence). This CDR3 comprises 19 residues. V lost 0 bases and J lost 3; bases outside the gene matches: 12.

The rearrangement joins TRBV15 to TRBJ1-4; D is undetermined. CDR3 size: 15 residues. V lost 0 bases, J lost 7 bases, and 12 bases lay in between. Germline CDR1 is LNHNV and CDR2 is YYDKDF (reference sequence). The CDR3 region is CATSRDRGSGEKLFF. Written as DNA, the CDR3 is TGTGCCACCAGCAGAGATCGAGGGTCGGGTGAAAAACTGTTTTTT.

This rearrangement joins TRBV10-1 to TRBJ2-1, with 12 bases matching TRBD2. CDR1 and CDR2 from the germline V gene are WNHNN and SYGVQD (reference sequence). The CDR3 runs to 16 residues. Trimming took 6 bases from V and 4 from J; bases not matched to a gene: 7. The CDR3 region is CASSSLAGGGYNEQFF. The DNA of the CDR3 is TGCGCCAGCAGCTCACTAGCGGGAGGTGGGTACAATGAGCAGTTCTTC.

The chain links TRBV7-3 to TRBJ2-1; D unclear. The CDR3 extends over 16 amino acids. V was clipped by 2 bases and J by 6 bases, with 17 bases between them. Germline V CDR1 and CDR2: SGHTA, FQGTGA. In nucleotides, the CDR3 is TGTGCCAGCAGCTTAGGCTACGGGTTACTCGGCAATGAGCAGTTCTTC. Protein: CASSLGYGLLGNEQFF. Based on the CDR3 plus reference TRBV7-3 and TRBJ2-1, the full variable domain is GAGVSQTPSNKVTEKGKYVELRCDPISGHTALYWYRQSLGQGPEFLIYFQGTGAADDSGLPNDRFFAVRPEGSVSTLKIQRTERGDSAVYLCASSLGYGLLGNEQFFGPGTRLTVL.

The chain uses TRBV9 and TRBJ1-6; TRBD1 might be the D (5 bases). The V end lost 4 bases, the J end lost 0 bases, and 17 bases lay between the germline ends. Germline V gives CDR1 SGDLS, CDR2 YYNGEE. The CDR3 totals 18 residues. CDR3 sequence (DNA): TGTGCCAGCAGCTCTCCGCGGGGGTCTCACTCCTATAATTCACCCCTCCACTTT. Translated, it gives CASSSPRGSHSYNSPLHF.

This chain joins TRBV2 and TRBJ1-1, with TRBD1 identical over 10 bases. In germline, CDR1 is SNHLY, CDR2 FYNNEI. The junction had 6 bases not matched to a gene; V was cut back by 7 bases and J by 4 bases. This CDR3 spans 14 amino acids. CDR3 loop: CASMTRTGGTEAFF. The CDR3 DNA reads TGTGCCAGCATGACACGGACAGGGGGCACTGAAGCTTTCTTT. The variable domain in full, completed from reference TRBV2 and TRBJ1-1, reads EPEVTQTPSHQVTQMGQEVILRCVPISNHLYFYWYRQILGQKVEFLVSFYNNEISEKSEIFDDQFSVERPDGSNFTLKIRSTKLEDSAMYFCASMTRTGGTEAFFGQGTRLTVV.

The chain is built from TRBV7-3 and TRBJ1-1; D perhaps matches TRBD1 (5 bases). The V end lost 4 bases, the J end lost 2 bases, and 17 bases lay between the germline ends. The CDR3 extends over 16 amino acids. Germline-derived CDR1 and CDR2 are SGHTA and FQGTGA. The CDR3 DNA is TGTGCCAGCAGCTCAGGTGTGGGGGGACCCAACACTGAAGCTTTCTTT. It yields the protein CASSSGVGGPNTEAFF.

J is TRBJ1-2 and V is TRBV2; D possibly corresponds to TRBD1 (5 bases). Trimming removed 8 bases from V and 2 bases from J, with 9 bases in between. Germline CDR1 is SNHLY and CDR2 is FYNNEI. This CDR3 is 12 amino acids long. CDR3: CASWRGNYGYTF. DNA for the CDR3: TGTGCCAGCTGGAGGGGAAACTATGGCTACACCTTC.

Note on this clone: Different DNA sequences within this sample yield the same CDR3. The genes are TRBV19 and TRBJ1-2; TRBD1 agrees at 7 bases. This CDR3 has 14 residues. The V segment lost 8 bases and the J segment 4 bases; nucleotides outside the gene matches: 10. Germline lookup yields CDR1 LNHDA and CDR2 SQIVND (reference sequence). The CDR3 sequence is CASSRQGSSYGYTF. The CDR3 DNA follows: TGTGCCAGTTCCAGACAGGGCTCCAGCTATGGCTACACCTTC.

The chain joins TRBV13 to TRBJ2-7; a possible D gene is TRBD1 (6 bases). Germline V gives CDR1 PRHDT, CDR2 FYEKMQ (reference sequence). V dropped 3 bases and J dropped 5 bases, with 14 bases sitting between them. The CDR3 length is 14 residues. In DNA form, the CDR3 reads TGTGCCAGCAGCTTTATAACGGACAGCCACGAGCAGTACTTC. It specifies CASSFITDSHEQYF.

The chain employs TRBV6-5 and TRBJ2-4; TRBD1 matches 8 bases. This CDR3 is built from 14 residues. Germline V gene data show CDR1 as MNHEY and CDR2 as SVGAGI. V was pared by 6 bases and J by 1 base, with 2 bases of the junction left unmatched. Written as DNA, the CDR3 is TGTGCCAGCAGGGACAGGGAGGCCAAAAACATTCAGTACTTC. It specifies CASRDREAKNIQYF.

The chain couples TRBV4-1 to TRBJ2-1; the match to TRBD2 covers 10 bases. Germline loops: CDR1 MGHRA, CDR2 YSYEKL. V was clipped by 4 bases and J by 6 bases; unmatched bases: 9. The CDR3 loop spans 16 amino acids. This CDR3 reads CASSLTTSGIANEQFF. The DNA for the CDR3 is TGCGCCAGCAGCCTGACAACTAGCGGGATAGCCAATGAGCAGTTCTTC.

The J gene is TRBJ2-1, the V gene TRBV5-1; TRBD1 agrees at 8 bases. Germline V gene sequence: CDR1 SGHRS, CDR2 YFSETQ. With 0 bases clipped from V and 8 bases from J, the junction kept 4 bases outside the gene matches. This CDR3 comprises 14 residues. The CDR3 region is CASSLGQGADEQFF. The DNA of the CDR3 is TGCGCCAGCAGCTTGGGGCAGGGGGCGGATGAGCAGTTCTTC.

The gene calls are TRBV29-1 and TRBJ1-2, with 8 bases lining up with TRBD1. CDR3 length: 14 amino acids. With V trimmed by 3 bases and J by 5 bases, 8 bases remained unmatched. Germline lookup yields CDR1 SQVTM and CDR2 ANQGSEA. The DNA for the CDR3 is TGCAGCGTTGATCGGACAGGGCCGCTATATGGCTACACCTTC. Encoded protein: CSVDRTGPLYGYTF.

This clone was seen just once. V is TRBV30 and J is TRBJ1-1, with 9 bases lining up with TRBD1. Germline trimming cut 4 bases from V and 6 bases from J; bases unmatched to any gene: 21. Germline V gives CDR1 GTSNPN, CDR2 SVGIG (reference sequence). This CDR3 region has 18 residues. The CDR3 nucleotides read TGTGCCTGGATAAAACAACCGGGACAGGGCCTGGTAGGGCCTGAAGCTTTCTTT. Amino acid sequence: CAWIKQPGQGLVGPEAFF.